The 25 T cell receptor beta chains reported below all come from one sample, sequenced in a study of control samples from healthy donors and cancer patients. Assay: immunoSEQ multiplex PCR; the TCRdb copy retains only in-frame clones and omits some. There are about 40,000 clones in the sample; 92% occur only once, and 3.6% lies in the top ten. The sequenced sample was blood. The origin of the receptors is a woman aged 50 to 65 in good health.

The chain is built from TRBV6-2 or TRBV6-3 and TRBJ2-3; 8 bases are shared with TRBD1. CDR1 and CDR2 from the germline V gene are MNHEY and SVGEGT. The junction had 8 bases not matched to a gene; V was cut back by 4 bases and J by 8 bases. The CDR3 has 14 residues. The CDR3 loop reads CASSFFRGRVTQYF. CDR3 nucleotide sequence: TGTGCCAGCAGTTTCTTCAGGGGGCGGGTTACGCAGTATTTT.

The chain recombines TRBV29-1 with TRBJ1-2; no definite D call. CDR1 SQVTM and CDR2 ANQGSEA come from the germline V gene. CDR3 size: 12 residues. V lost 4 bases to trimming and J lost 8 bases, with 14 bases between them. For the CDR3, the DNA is TGCAGCGTTGGGGGAGGGATAGGAGGCTACACCTTC. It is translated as CSVGGGIGGYTF.

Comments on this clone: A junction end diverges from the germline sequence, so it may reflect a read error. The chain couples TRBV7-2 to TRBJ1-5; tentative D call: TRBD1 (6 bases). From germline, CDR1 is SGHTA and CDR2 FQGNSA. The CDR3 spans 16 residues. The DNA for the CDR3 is TGTGCCAGCAGCTTAGAGGGGGGACGCGGCAACCAGCCCCAGCATTTT. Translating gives CASSLEGGRGNQPQHF.

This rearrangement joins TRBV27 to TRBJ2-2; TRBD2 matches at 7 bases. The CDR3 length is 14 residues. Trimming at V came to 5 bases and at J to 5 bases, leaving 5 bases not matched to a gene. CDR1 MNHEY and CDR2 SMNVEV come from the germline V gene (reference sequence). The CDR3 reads CASSGRGYTGELFF. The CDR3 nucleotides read TGTGCCAGCAGTGGGAGGGGCTATACCGGGGAGCTGTTTTTT.

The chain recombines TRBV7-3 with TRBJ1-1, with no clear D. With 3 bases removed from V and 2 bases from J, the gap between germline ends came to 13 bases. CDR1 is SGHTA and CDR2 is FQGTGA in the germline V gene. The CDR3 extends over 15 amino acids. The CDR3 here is CASSFRAGLNTEAFF. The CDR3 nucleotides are TGTGCCAGCAGCTTTAGGGCCGGCCTCAACACTGAAGCTTTCTTT.

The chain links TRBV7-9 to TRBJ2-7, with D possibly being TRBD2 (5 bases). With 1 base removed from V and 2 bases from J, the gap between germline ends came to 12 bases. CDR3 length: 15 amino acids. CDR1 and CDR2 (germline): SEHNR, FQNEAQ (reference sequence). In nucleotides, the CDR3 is TGTGCCAGCAGCTTAGGTCGGGGTTTGCCCTACGAGCAGTACTTC. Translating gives CASSLGRGLPYEQYF.

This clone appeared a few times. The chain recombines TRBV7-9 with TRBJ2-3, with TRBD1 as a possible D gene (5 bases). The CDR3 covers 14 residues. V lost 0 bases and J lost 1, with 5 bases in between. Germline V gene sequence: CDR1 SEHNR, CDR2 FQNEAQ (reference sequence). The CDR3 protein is CASSLATGTDTQYF. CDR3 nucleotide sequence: TGTGCCAGCAGCTTAGCGACAGGCACAGATACGCAGTATTTT.

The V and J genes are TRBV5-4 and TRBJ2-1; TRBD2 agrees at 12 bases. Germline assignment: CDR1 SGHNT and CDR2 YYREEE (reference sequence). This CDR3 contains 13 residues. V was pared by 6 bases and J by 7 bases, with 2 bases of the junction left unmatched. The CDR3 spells CASTLAGGNEQFF. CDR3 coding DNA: TGTGCCAGCACCCTAGCGGGGGGGAATGAGCAGTTCTTC.

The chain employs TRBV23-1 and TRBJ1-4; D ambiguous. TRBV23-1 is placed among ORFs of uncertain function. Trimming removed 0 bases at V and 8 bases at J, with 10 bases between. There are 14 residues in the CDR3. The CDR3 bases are TGCGCCAGCAGTCAATCCAAGGGAAGGGAAAAACTGTTTTTT. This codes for CASSQSKGREKLFF.

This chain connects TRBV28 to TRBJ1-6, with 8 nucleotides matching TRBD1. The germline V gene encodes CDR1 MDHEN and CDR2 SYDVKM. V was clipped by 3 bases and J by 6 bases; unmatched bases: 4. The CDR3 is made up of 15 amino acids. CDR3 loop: CASSFPGTGNSPLHF. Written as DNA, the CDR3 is TGTGCCAGCAGTTTTCCGGGGACAGGTAATTCACCCCTCCACTTT.

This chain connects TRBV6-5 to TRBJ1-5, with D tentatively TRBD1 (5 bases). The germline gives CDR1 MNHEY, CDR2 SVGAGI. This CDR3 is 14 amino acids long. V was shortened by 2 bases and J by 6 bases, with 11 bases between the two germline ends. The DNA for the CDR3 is TGTGCCAGCAGTTACAGGGAGGGGAGTCAGCCCCAGCATTTT. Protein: CASSYREGSQPQHF.

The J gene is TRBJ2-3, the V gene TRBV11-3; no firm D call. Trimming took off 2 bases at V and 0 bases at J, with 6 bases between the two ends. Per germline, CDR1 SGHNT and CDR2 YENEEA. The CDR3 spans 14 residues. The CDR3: CASSLRPSTDTQYF. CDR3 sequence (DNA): TGTGCCAGCAGCTTAAGACCTAGCACAGATACGCAGTATTTT.

The CDR3 DNA sequence: TGTGCCAGCAGTATGGAGGGCGCCTACCCCCAAGAGACCCAGTACTTC. Amino acids: CASSMEGAYPQETQYF. This sequence joins TRBV28 and TRBJ2-5; D may be TRBD2 (6 bases). The CDR3 has 16 residues. The germline V and J ends were trimmed by 5 bases and 1 base, with 17 bases remaining between them. Germline V CDR1 and CDR2: MDHEN, SYDVKM.

DNA for the CDR3: TGTGCCAGCAGTAGGCAGGGTCGAGGCGAGCAGTACTTC. Translated, it gives CASSRQGRGEQYF. V gene TRBV28 combines with J gene TRBJ2-7; possibly TRBD1 for D (5 bases). The germline V and J ends were trimmed by 5 bases and 6 bases, with 14 bases remaining between them. This CDR3 region has 13 residues. The V gene's germline CDR1 is MDHEN and CDR2 SYDVKM.

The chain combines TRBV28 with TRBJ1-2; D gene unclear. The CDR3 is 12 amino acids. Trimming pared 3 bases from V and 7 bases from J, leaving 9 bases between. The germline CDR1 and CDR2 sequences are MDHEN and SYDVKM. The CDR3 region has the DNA TGTGCCAGCAGTTTCCAAGTAGGTGGCTACACCTTC. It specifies CASSFQVGGYTF.

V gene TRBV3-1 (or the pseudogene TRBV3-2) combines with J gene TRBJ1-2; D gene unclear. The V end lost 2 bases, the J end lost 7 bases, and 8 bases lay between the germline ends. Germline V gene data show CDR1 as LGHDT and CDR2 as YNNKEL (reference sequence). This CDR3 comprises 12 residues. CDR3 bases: TGTGCCAGCAGCCAATCGTTAGGTGGCTACACCTTC. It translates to CASSQSLGGYTF.

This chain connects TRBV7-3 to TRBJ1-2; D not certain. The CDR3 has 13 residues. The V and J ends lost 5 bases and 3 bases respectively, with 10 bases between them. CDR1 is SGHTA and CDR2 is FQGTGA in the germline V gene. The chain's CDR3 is CASSHGRDYGYTF. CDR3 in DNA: TGTGCCAGCAGCCACGGAAGGGACTATGGCTACACCTTC.

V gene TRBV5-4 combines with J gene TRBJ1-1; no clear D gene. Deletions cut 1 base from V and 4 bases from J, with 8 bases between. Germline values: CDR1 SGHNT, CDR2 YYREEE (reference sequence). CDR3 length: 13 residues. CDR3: CASSLKTFTEAFF. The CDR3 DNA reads TGTGCCAGCAGCTTGAAGACCTTCACTGAAGCTTTCTTT. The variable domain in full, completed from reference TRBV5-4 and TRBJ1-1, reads ETGVTQSPTHLIKTRGQQVTLRCSSQSGHNTVSWYQQALGQGPQFIFQYYREEENGRGNFPPRFSGLQFPNYSSELNVNALELDDSALYLCASSLKTFTEAFFGQGTRLTVV.

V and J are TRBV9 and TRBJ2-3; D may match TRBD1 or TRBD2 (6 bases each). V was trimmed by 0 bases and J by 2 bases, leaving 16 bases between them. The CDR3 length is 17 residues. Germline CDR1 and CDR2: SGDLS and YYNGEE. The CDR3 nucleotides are TGTGCCAGCAGCGTAGAGGGGGGAGGCCATCTCACAGATACGCAGTATTTT. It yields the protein CASSVEGGGHLTDTQYF.

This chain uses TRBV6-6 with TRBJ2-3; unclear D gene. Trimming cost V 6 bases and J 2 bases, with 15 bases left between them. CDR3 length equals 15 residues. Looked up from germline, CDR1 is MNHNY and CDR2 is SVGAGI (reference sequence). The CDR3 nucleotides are TGTGCCAGCAGCTCTACGGGTATGAACACAGATACGCAGTATTTT. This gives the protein CASSSTGMNTDTQYF.

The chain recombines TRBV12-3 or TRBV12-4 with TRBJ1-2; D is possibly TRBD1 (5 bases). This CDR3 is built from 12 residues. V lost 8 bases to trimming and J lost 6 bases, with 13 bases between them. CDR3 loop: CASWRGTHGYTF. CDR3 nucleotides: TGTGCCAGCTGGCGGGGGACTCATGGCTACACCTTC.

CDR3 DNA sequence: TGTGCCAGCAGTTTAGAGGGACAGCTGAACACTGAAGCTTTCTTT. It is translated as CASSLEGQLNTEAFF. The chain employs TRBV27 and TRBJ1-1; 7 positions match TRBD1. This CDR3 comprises 15 residues. CDR1 is MNHEY and CDR2 is SMNVEV in the germline V gene (reference sequence). The trim removed 2 bases at V and 0 bases at J, leaving 3 bases unmatched.

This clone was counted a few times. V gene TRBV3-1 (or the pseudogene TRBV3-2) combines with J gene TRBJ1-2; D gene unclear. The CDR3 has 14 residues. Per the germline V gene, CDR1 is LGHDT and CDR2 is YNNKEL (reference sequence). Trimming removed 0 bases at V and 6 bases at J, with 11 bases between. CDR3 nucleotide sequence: TGTGCCAGCAGCCAAGATAGCCAATTAGATGGCTACACCTTC. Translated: CASSQDSQLDGYTF.

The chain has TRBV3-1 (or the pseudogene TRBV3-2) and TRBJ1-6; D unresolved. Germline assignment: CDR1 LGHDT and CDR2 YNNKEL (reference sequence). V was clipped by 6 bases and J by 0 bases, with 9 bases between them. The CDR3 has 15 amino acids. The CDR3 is CASRGRSSYNSPLHF. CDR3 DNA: TGTGCCAGCAGGGGCAGGAGCTCCTATAATTCACCCCTCCACTTT.

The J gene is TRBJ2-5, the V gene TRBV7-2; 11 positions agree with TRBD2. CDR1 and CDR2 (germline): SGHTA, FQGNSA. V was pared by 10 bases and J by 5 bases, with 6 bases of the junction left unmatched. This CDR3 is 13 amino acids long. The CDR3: CAIAGGPKETQYF. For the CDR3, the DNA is TGTGCCATAGCGGGGGGGCCGAAGGAGACCCAGTACTTC.